A selection of T cell receptor beta chains follows, all from one sample in a study of T cells after yellow fever vaccination. TCRdb re-analysed the 5' RACE reads in MiXCR, keeping a single row per CDR3 protein. In the table there are a few hundred thousand distinct CDR3 sequences, 3.5% to 4.5% of which are singletons. The sequences come from PBMCs, collected 5 days after the yellow fever booster vaccination. The origin of the receptors is a man aged 18 to 35 who received the YFV17D yellow fever vaccine. The CDR3 runs from the conserved cysteine through the conserved F or W. The order of the fields is V gene, J gene, D gene, clone size, CDR3 protein, CDR3 DNA. The D gene is left open where the match is weak. Not all rows give a size; the values are once, few, many and, for expanded clones, a class.

>TRBV4-1|TRBJ1-2|-|many
CASSPRTDLGYTF
TGCGCCAGCAGCCCCCGGACAGATCTTGGCTACACCTTC
>TRBV7-6|TRBJ2-3|-|-
CASSHGGGAGDTQYF
TGTGCCAGCAGCCATGGAGGGGGCGCAGGAGATACGCAGTATTTT
>TRBV5-1|TRBJ2-3|TRBD2|many
CASALAGDTDTQYF
TGCGCCAGCGCCCTAGCGGGGGACACAGATACGCAGTATTTT
>TRBV3-1|TRBJ2-5|-|many
CASSPTGQETQYF
TGTGCCAGCAGCCCGACAGGCCAAGAGACCCAGTACTTC
>TRBV7-9|TRBJ2-1|TRBD1|few
CASSLGQVYNEQFF
TGTGCCAGCAGCTTGGGACAGGTCTACAATGAGCAGTTCTTC
>TRBV5-5|TRBJ2-7|TRBD1|few
CASSFVQGAYEQYF
TGTGCCAGCAGCTTTGTGCAGGGGGCCTACGAGCAGTACTTC
>TRBV4-2|TRBJ1-2|TRBD1|many
CASSPRDSVGYTF
TGTGCCAGCAGCCCCCGGGACAGCGTCGGCTACACCTTC
>TRBV30|TRBJ2-5|-|few
CAWSVWRRETQYF
TGTGCCTGGAGTGTGTGGAGGAGAGAGACCCAGTACTTC
>TRBV7-9|TRBJ2-7|TRBD2|few
CASSPGEGYSYEQYF
TGTGCCAGCAGCCCCGGGGAGGGGTACTCCTACGAGCAGTACTTC
>TRBV5-1|TRBJ1-1|-|-
CASSRDETVANFF
TGCGCCAGCAGCCGTGATGAAACGGTGGCCAATTTCTTT
>TRBV10-3|TRBJ1-2|TRBD1|many
CAISEPGDRAGYTF
TGTGCCATCAGTGAGCCGGGGGACAGGGCAGGCTACACCTTC
>TRBV12-3/TRBV12-4|TRBJ2-4|-|many
CASSHTGLLAKNIQYF
TGTGCCAGCAGTCACACAGGGCTCCTAGCCAAAAACATTCAGTACTTC
>TRBV12-3/TRBV12-4|TRBJ2-5|-|-
CASSPNGDRKYQETQYF
TGTGCCAGCAGTCCTAACGGTGACAGAAAGTACCAAGAGACCCAGTACTTC
>TRBV7-9|TRBJ2-3|TRBD2|few
CASSSLAGHTDTQYF
TGTGCCAGCAGCTCCTTAGCGGGGCACACAGATACGCAGTATTTT
>TRBV5-1|TRBJ2-7|TRBD1|few
CASSWGQAYEQYF
TGCGCCAGCAGCTGGGGACAGGCCTACGAGCAGTACTTC
>TRBV5-1|TRBJ2-2|-|-
CASSQTNRETGELFF
TGCGCCAGCAGCCAGACTAACAGGGAAACCGGGGAGCTGTTTTTT
>TRBV20-1|TRBJ2-2|-|-
CSARETAGGELFF
TGCAGTGCTAGAGAGACCGCGGGCGGGGAGCTGTTTTTT
>TRBV20-1|TRBJ2-4|-|few
CSAMAGDKNIQYF
TGCAGTGCCATGGCTGGTGACAAAAACATTCAGTACTTC
>TRBV11-2|TRBJ2-2|TRBD2|-
CASSLQLAGTGELFF
TGTGCCAGCAGCTTACAACTAGCGGGCACCGGGGAGCTGTTTTTT
>TRBV3-1|TRBJ2-4|TRBD1|few
CASSQEGQGNIQYF
TGTGCCAGCAGCCAAGAGGGACAGGGAAACATTCAGTACTTC
>TRBV7-6|TRBJ1-1|-|many
CASSLEVNAEAFF
TGTGCCAGCAGCTTAGAGGTGAACGCTGAAGCTTTCTTT
>TRBV6-5|TRBJ1-2|TRBD1|-
CASSYRPTGGSGRTF
TGTGCCAGCAGTTACCGACCAACAGGGGGCTCCGGGCGGACCTTC
>TRBV7-2|TRBJ2-5|TRBD2|-
CASSLVGSGGQETQYF
TGTGCCAGCAGCTTAGTAGGTAGCGGGGGCCAAGAGACCCAGTACTTC